This T cell receptor beta chain derives from a study of T cell responses to AZD1222 COVID-19 vaccine. Data came from immunoSEQ multiplex PCR; TCRdb stores just in-frame clones and leaves some out. The table lists fewer than 120,000 clones, 94% of them singletons. V lost 5 bases and J lost 0, with 2 bases in between. Germline assignment: CDR1 SGHVS and CDR2 FNYEAQ. This CDR3 contains 13 residues. This clonotype was obtained from an adult who received the AZD1222 COVID-19 vaccine. J is TRBJ1-6 and V is TRBV7-6, with unresolved D. Sample: peripheral blood, taken 28 days after the second AZD1222 dose. The CDR3: CASSPSYNSPLHF. The CDR3 DNA reads TGTGCCAGCAGCCCCTCCTATAATTCACCCCTCCACTTT.